Given below is one T cell receptor (beta chain) in context. Its specificity is not known. The sample originates from a study of Ad26.COV2.S vaccination and SARS-CoV-2 variants. Overall study context: Enrolled in COV1001, the donor was in the Ad26.COV2.S trial arm, which received the vaccine. Study-level results: Analytic work on TCR breadth and depth might have understated the full extent of total T cell responses. Vaccinees and placebo recipients showed similar non-spike TCR breadth. Reportedly, after vaccination the spike-specific CD8+ and CD4+ T cell responses displayed substantial breadth.

The method was immunoSEQ multiplex PCR; TCRdb's version includes in-frame clones alone and lacks a portion of them. Seen here are some 500,000 clones, roughly nine tenths observed once, and the top ten hold approximately 2.5%. Indicated treatment: approximately 18 received Ad26.COV2.S at low or high dose, single or two shots; several received placebo; per-sample allocation not given. Samples analyzed were those drawn on day 63 after the first vaccine or placebo injection. This sequence was found in a person aged 18-65 years who received the Ad26.COV2.S COVID-19 vaccine or a placebo. The sequenced sample was peripheral blood, obtained in a trial of Ad26.COV2.S vaccine versus placebo.

DNA for the CDR3: TGCGCCAGCAGCTTGGGGACAGGGTCGCAAAATTCACCCCTCCACTTT. Its translation: CASSLGTGSQNSPLHF. The chain links TRBV5-1 to TRBJ1-6, with TRBD1 matching over 8 bases. CDR3 length: 16 residues. Germline-derived CDR1 and CDR2 are SGHRS and YFSETQ. The V segment lost 0 bases and the J segment 7 bases; nucleotides outside the gene matches: 6.